This T cell receptor beta chain was recorded in a study of T-cell memory formation after mild COVID-19 (dated by TCRdb to 2020 to 2022). As for the study more broadly: TCR sequence clusters from the two donors were largely donor specific. Two young, previously healthy adult volunteers made up the cohort, one male and one female. In a couple of donors, T-cell clones that expanded and contracted after mild COVID-19 were tracked by sequencing TCRalpha and TCRbeta repertoires over time.

The sequencer was an Illumina NovaSeq 6000. cDNA libraries for TCRalpha and TCRbeta were prepared by 5'RACE using constant-segment primers, with sample barcodes and unique molecular identifiers added. Trizol reagent was used to extract RNA from every sample. Amplification of the libraries took two PCR steps, and the second step added a second sample barcode plus Illumina TruSeq adapters. The libraries were sequenced on an Illumina NovaSeq using 2 x 150 bp paired-end reads. The original methods were these. The reads were demultiplexed and collapsed into UMI-guided consensus sequences using migec v1.2.7. Using mixcr v2.1.11, UMI consensuses were aligned to TRA and TRB V and J templates and then assembled into clonotypes. A clonotype was counted as expanded or contracted only if both edgeR and NoisET called the change significant, with noise models trained on biological replicates. For edgeR calls, the thresholds were a false discovery rate-adjusted p below 0.01 and a log2 fold-change of 1. PCA with hierarchical clustering of max-normalized trajectories of the 1000 most abundant clonotypes was used as exploratory dynamics analysis. Each responding clone was given a CD4 or CD8 phenotype based on the CD4+ and CD8+ repertoires, which had been sequenced separately. TCRdb trimmed the raw reads at Q25, called clones with MiXCR and kept productive beta chains. For every CDR3 protein sequence, its rows merge into one entry that carries the most common genes and DNA. The V and J calls come from TCRdb's annotation, not from the publication. Within this sample are roughly 300,000 distinct CDR3 sequences, with approximately 7.6% of them counted one time only. Approximately 23% of the sample is in the top ten clones.

Details on this clonotype: Its target antigen remains unknown. Within one base of it there is no much larger clone, and no base qualities were kept.

What the authors observed across the whole study: Contracting CD4+ clones were located mainly in the CM and EM memory subsets, whereas CD8+ clones were found to be enriched in EMRA. Some responding clones were found in pre-infection memory, which suggests that pre-existing cross-reactive memory T cells took part in the SARS-CoV-2 response. The study covered only a couple of mild cases, and larger cohorts including severe cases with pre-infection samples were considered necessary. From day 15 to 85, contracting clones showed balanced CD4/CD8 phenotypes, whereas a second wave of clones that expanded from day 15 to 37 leaned towards CD4+. The second-wave clones that peaked on day 37 were not confirmed to be SARS-CoV-2 specific.

PBMCs were isolated by Ficoll-Paque density gradient centrifugation. This TCR was recovered from a man in his late teens or twenties who had mild COVID-19 (a few samples of this study predate the infection). The sample titles of this study are shuffled in the database, so cell type and time point are left out; the donor was told from shared clones. The sample was PBMCs or a T cell subset sorted from them (not recorded which).

In nucleotide form, the sequence is TGTGCCAGCAGTCCCTCACCCACCGACAGGGGTGACACCGGGGAGCTGTTTTTT. The encoded protein is CASSPSPTDRGDTGELFF. The chain is encoded by TRBV28 joined to TRBJ2-2, with 8 bases matching TRBD1. Compared with germline, V lacks 5 bases and J lacks 3 bases; bases without a gene match: 14. CDR1 is given as MDHEN and CDR2 as SYDVKM, both from the germline V gene. The CDR3 measures 18 amino acids from cysteine to phenylalanine. Only the CDR3 DNA stays, 54 bases, in frame from base 1.